The 25 T cell receptor delta chains below come from one sample, sequenced in a study of γδ T cells in repeated Plasmodium falciparum infection. TCRdb repeated clone calling on the multiplex PCR reads with CATT. The data contain roughly 48,000 delta-chain clones, 1.5% to 2% of them seen just once; the ten biggest clones take up roughly 8.6%. Vgamma9/Vdelta2+ and Vdelta2-negative gammadelta T cells were flow-sorted from PBMC for bulk sequencing. Sequencing was carried out using gamma-delta T cells from blood. These receptors were taken from a pool of human donors (malaria-infected and uninfected, not separated).

CDR3 DNA sequence: TGTGCCTGTGACACAATTAGACCTGGGGGATACGCGGTCGGGGGCACCGATAAACTCATCTTT. This encodes CACDTIRPGGYAVGGTDKLIF. The J gene is TRDJ1, the V gene TRDV2; TRDD3 matches at 12 bases. J was trimmed by 1 base and V by 1 base; bases with no gene match: 18. The CDR3 covers 21 residues. The germline V gene has CDR1 GEAIGNYY and CDR2 EKD.

This clone was found many times. The protein given by TCRdb reflects a much larger clone and differs at residue 22 from this DNA's translation, likely from a read error; the protein shown is the DNA's translation. V and J are TRDV1 and TRDJ1; D may be TRDD3 (8 bases). This CDR3 has 24 residues. Germline CDR1 and CDR2: TSWWSYY and QGS. The CDR3 nucleotides read TGTGCTCTTGGGGATCGCAAGGCCTTCCTTTCCTCGTACTGGGGGTCCCGAGGAACCGATAAACCCATCTTT. As protein: CALGDRKAFLSSYWGSRGTDKPIF.

This clone was seen more than once but under ten times. For this DNA, TCRdb reports the protein of a much larger clone, which diverges at residue 11, most likely from a read error; the protein presented here is translated directly from the DNA. The V call is TRDV1, the J call TRDJ1; D remains ambiguous. TCRdb records no J gene; here it was assigned by comparing the DNA to germline. The CDR3 totals 19 residues. Germline V gene lookup returns CDR1 TSWWSYY and CDR2 QGS. V lost 7 bases and J lost 7, with 34 bases in between. This CDR3 reads CALASALRLGTPPAGKLIF. The CDR3 DNA follows: TGTGCTCTTGCGTCAGCACTCCGTCTCGGGACCCCTCCTGCGGGTAAACTCATCTTT.

In this sample, this clone turned up a few times. TCRdb's protein for this DNA is that of a much larger clone and differs from the translation at residue 16, likely a read error; the protein shown is the DNA translation. The CDR3 loop is CALGESDFLIPPNWGVRGPYTDKLIF. CDR3 coding DNA: TGTGCTCTTGGGGAATCAGACTTCCTCATCCCTCCGAACTGGGGGGTACGCGGCCCATACACCGATAAACTCATCTTT. The chain carries TRDV1 and TRDJ1, with TRDD3 matching 8 bases. The J gene was not available in TCRdb and was assigned here by matching the DNA to germline segments. This CDR3 contains 26 residues. V gave up 2 bases and J gave up 0 bases; unmatched junction bases: 35. Germline values: CDR1 TSWWSYY, CDR2 QGS.

A few counts support this clone. This likely stems from a read error, as it lies one base from a far larger clone. The same CDR3 is also encoded by other DNA sequences in this sample. V gene TRDV1 combines with J gene TRDJ1; 10 nucleotides agree with TRDD3. The J gene, left out of TCRdb, was set here by checking the DNA against germline. Trimming cost V 9 bases and J 1 base; bases outside gene matches: 29. The CDR3 is 22 amino acids. Germline V lookup: CDR1 TSWWSYY, CDR2 QGS. CDR3 region: CALGCRSYFKHWGIPATDKLIF. CDR3 DNA: TGTGCTCTCGGATGCCGTTCCTACTTTAAACACTGGGGGATTCCGGCCACCGATAAACTCATCTTT.

This clone was recorded at least ten times. A read error may be the cause here, since a much bigger clone is one base away. V usage is TRDV1 and J usage is TRDJ1, with 7 bases that match TRDD2. This CDR3 contains 28 residues. Germline V gene data show CDR1 as TSWWSYY and CDR2 as QGS. Losses at the gene ends were 4 bases for V and 0 bases for J; bases not matched to a gene: 44. CDR3 protein: CALGVTYRFLPFPTGHIAGGEYTDKLIF. The DNA for the CDR3 is TGTGCTCTTGGGGTAACATATAGATTCCTACCATTCCCCACTGGACACATAGCTGGCGGTGAGTACACCGATAAACTCATCTTT.

In this sample, this clone turned up a few times. Germline is not matched at one junction end, which may reflect a read error. This rearrangement joins TRDV2 to TRDJ1, with D hard to call. CDR1 and CDR2 (germline): GEAIGNYY, EKD. The CDR3 extends over 9 amino acids. CDR3 loop: CACETGLTF. CDR3 nucleotide sequence: TGTGCCTGTGAGACGGGACTTACCTTT.

Within the sample, this clone is medium-sized. This chain links TRDV2 with TRDJ1; 7 bases line up with TRDD3. Germline CDR1 reads GEAIGNYY; CDR2 reads EKD. The CDR3 covers 15 residues. Trimming removed 3 bases from V and 3 bases from J; junction bases left unmatched: 9. The CDR3 sequence is CACDAVGGGADKLIF. CDR3 in DNA: TGTGCCTGTGACGCTGTTGGGGGAGGGGCCGATAAACTCATCTTT.

Concerning this clone: It differs at one base from a far larger clone, so likely a read error. V gene assignment gives TRDV1, but the J gene was left uncalled; whether TRDD3, the table's D call, matches the DNA was not checked. Germline-derived CDR1 and CDR2 are TSWWSYY and QGS. This CDR3 has 20 residues. CDR3 sequence (DNA): TGTGCTCTTGGGGCGACGGCTCTCCCTCACGAAACTGGGGGGATAACAGAGCTCATCTTT. Residues: CALGATALPHETGGITELIF.

With regard to this clone: The protein held in TCRdb is that of a much larger clone and does not match this DNA's translation at residue 18, likely because of a read error; the protein shown is translated from the DNA. V gene assignment gives TRDV2, but the J gene was left uncalled; TRDD3, the D gene given by the table, was not confirmed from the DNA. Germline assignment: CDR1 GEAIGNYY and CDR2 EKD. The CDR3 runs 19 residues. CDR3 sequence reads: CACDTILDPSSWDTRQMIF. The CDR3 bases are TGTGCCTGTGACACAATACTGGATCCCAGCTCCTGGGACACCCGACAGATGATTTTC.

This clone occurred a few times. TCRdb shows a much larger clone's protein in place of this DNA's translation, and the two differ at residue 13, likely through a read error; the protein shown is translated from the DNA. The genes are TRDV2 and TRDJ1; 8 bases match TRDD3. The J gene comes from matching the DNA to germline here; TCRdb lacks it. The CDR3 has 16 amino acids. Germline values: CDR1 GEAIGNYY, CDR2 EKD. CDR3 sequence: CACDKPLGAYTDELIF. CDR3 DNA: TGTGCCTGTGACAAACCACTGGGGGCTTACACCGATGAACTCATCTTT.

This clone was recorded a few times. Translating this DNA gives a protein that differs at residue 15 from the TCRdb one, which belongs to a much larger clone; a read error is likely, and the protein shown is this translation. The CDR3 DNA is TGTGCCTTTAGAGCGCCTTCCCCCCTGGGGGCCATATGGGCGCACACCGATAAACTCATCTTT. It translates to CAFRAPSPLGAIWAHTDKLIF. The chain uses TRDV3 and TRDJ1; perhaps TRDD3 as D (7 bases). No J gene was available from TCRdb, and it was assigned here by a germline match of the DNA. Germline CDR1 TVYSNPD, CDR2 GDNSRS (reference sequence). V shed 0 bases and J shed 0 bases, with 32 bases lying between them. This CDR3 is built from 21 residues.

In its sample, this clone was seen a few times. The protein recorded in TCRdb matches a much larger clone and deviates from this DNA's translation at residue 12, suggesting a read error; the protein here is obtained by translating the DNA. The V and J genes are TRDV1 and TRDJ1; 7 bases align to TRDD3. TCRdb supplies no J gene; here it was assigned by aligning the nucleotide sequence to germline. The CDR3 covers 24 residues. Germline trimming cut 2 bases from V and 0 bases from J; bases unmatched to any gene: 30. The germline V gene encodes CDR1 TSWWSYY and CDR2 QGS. CDR3 protein: CALGEKGVVLLNRGGIQYTDKLIF. The CDR3 nucleotides read TGTGCTCTTGGGGAAAAAGGAGTCGTCTTACTCAACAGGGGGGGGATTCAGTACACCGATAAACTCATCTTT.

Worth noting for this clone: A far larger clone differs by one base, so this is likely a read error. Other DNA sequences in the sample encode the same CDR3. This chain links TRDV1 with TRDJ1; 13 bases line up with TRDD3. TCRdb gives no J gene; it was assigned here by matching the DNA to germline. With 0 bases clipped from V and 5 bases from J, the junction kept 30 bases outside the gene matches. The CDR3 extends over 25 amino acids. The germline V gene encodes CDR1 TSWWSYY and CDR2 QGS. The CDR3 protein is CALGELWSSYVGQAYWGIRTDKLIF. The CDR3 DNA reads TGTGCTCTTGGGGAACTTTGGTCTTCCTACGTAGGGCAGGCGTACTGGGGGATACGGACAGATAAACTCATCTTT.

This clone was counted ten times or more. The rearrangement joins TRDV1 to TRDJ1, with D possibly matching TRDD3 (6 bases). Trimming took 4 bases from V and 3 from J, leaving 36 bases between them. CDR1 is TSWWSYY and CDR2 is QGS in the germline V gene. CDR3 length equals 22 residues. Here the CDR3 reads CALGGHSYTKKDMKGIPDKLIF. CDR3 coding DNA: TGTGCTCTTGGGGGTCATTCGTATACAAAAAAGGACATGAAGGGGATTCCCGATAAACTCATCTTT.

This clone was seen more than once but under ten times. A read error is likely here: a far larger clone is one base away. The same CDR3 also results from other DNA sequences found in this sample. The chain couples TRDV1 to TRDJ1, with D possibly being TRDD3 (6 bases). TCRdb does not report a J gene; here it was assigned by matching the DNA to germline references. Germline CDR1 and CDR2: TSWWSYY and QGS. The CDR3 covers 17 residues. Trimming removed 2 bases at V and 6 bases at J, with 22 bases between. Written as DNA, the CDR3 is TGTGCTCTTGGGGAAACTCTCCCATTATACTGGGAGAATAAACTCATCTTT. Amino acid sequence: CALGETLPLYWENKLIF.

Comment on this clone: The protein TCRdb gives is from a much larger clone and does not agree with this DNA's translation at residue 10, likely a read error; the protein shown here comes from the DNA. The rearrangement links TRDV2 to TRDJ1, with 9 nucleotides matching TRDD3. In the absence of a J gene in TCRdb, the DNA was matched to germline to assign it here. CDR1 and CDR2 (germline): GEAIGNYY, EKD. CDR3 length equals 16 residues. V dropped 1 base and J dropped 4; count of bases not matched to a gene: 9. CDR3 amino acids: CACDTLAGGCSDKLIF. DNA of the CDR3: TGTGCCTGTGACACACTTGCTGGGGGATGCAGCGATAAACTCATCTTT.

This clone came up a few times. With a far larger clone one base away, a read error is the likely cause. Other nucleotide sequences from this sample produce the same CDR3. This chain uses TRDV1 with TRDJ1; perhaps TRDD3 as D (6 bases). Germline matching of the DNA provided the J gene here, since TCRdb leaves it blank. Germline CDR1 and CDR2: TSWWSYY and QGS. The CDR3 loop spans 17 amino acids. The CDR3 coding sequence is TGTGCTCTTGGGACTTCTACAAACTGGGAGAACACAGATAAACTCATCTTT. Translated: CALGTSTNWENTDKLIF.

This clone showed up just a few times. A far larger clone differs by one base, so this is likely a read error. Additional DNA sequences in this sample encode the identical CDR3. The V gene is given as TRDV1, and no J gene call is available; TRDD3, the D gene given by the table, was not confirmed from the DNA. The CDR3 runs 18 residues. Per germline, CDR1 TSWWSYY and CDR2 QGS. This CDR3 is CALGELFGPTGFGIKLIF. The DNA for the CDR3 is TGTGCTCTCGGGGAACTATTTGGTCCTACGGGCTTTGGTATTAAGCTCATCTTT.

The chain has TRDV1 and TRDJ1; the match to TRDD3 covers 12 bases. TCRdb leaves out the J gene; it was filled in here by matching the DNA to germline. The CDR3 runs 21 residues. J lost 5 bases, V lost 1 base, and 20 bases had no gene match. Germline CDR1 and CDR2: TSWWSYY and QGS. CDR3 in amino acids: CALGEPPSPPFTGGYMDKLIF. The CDR3 region has the DNA TGTGCTCTTGGGGAACCCCCCTCGCCCCCATTTACTGGGGGATACATGGATAAACTCATCTTT.

This clone was counted at least ten times. Sequence at one end of the junction differs from germline and may be a read error. The sample contains more than one DNA sequence encoding this CDR3. V gene TRDV1 combines with J gene TRDJ1, with 12 bases aligning to TRDD3. CDR1 and CDR2 from the germline V gene are TSWWSYY and QGS. This CDR3 region has 20 residues. The CDR3 DNA sequence: TGTGCTCTGGGGGGACGGAGCTGGGGGATACGCGTTGTTTGGGCCGATAAACTCATCTTT. Protein product: CALGGRSWGIRVVWADKLIF.

The sample holds many counts of this clone. The V and J genes are TRDV2 and TRDJ1; 12 nucleotides align to TRDD3. The J gene, not given by TCRdb, was assigned here from a germline match of the nucleotide sequence. The CDR3 is 15 amino acids. V trimming: 2 bases; J trimming: 2 bases; junction bases outside the gene matches: 2. The germline V gene encodes CDR1 GEAIGNYY and CDR2 EKD. The CDR3 nucleotides read TGTGCCTGTGACAGTCTGGGGGATACGACCGATAAACTCATCTTT. Residues: CACDSLGDTTDKLIF.

This clone was counted only a few times. Only one base separates this from a far larger clonotype, so it likely reflects a read error. The chain joins TRDV1 to TRDJ1, with 12 nucleotides matching TRDD3. TCRdb gives no J gene; it was assigned here by matching the DNA to germline. The germline V gene has CDR1 TSWWSYY and CDR2 QGS. V was clipped by 4 bases and J by 9 bases; unmatched bases: 12. There are 16 residues in the CDR3. In DNA, the CDR3 is TGTGCTCTTGGGGGGGGAGACGGATACTGGGGGATACAACTCATCTTT. Amino acids: CALGGGDGYWGIQLIF.

This clone has a count of ten or more. TCRdb shows a much larger clone's protein in place of this DNA's translation, and the two differ at residue 7, likely through a read error; the protein shown is translated from the DNA. The V call is TRDV1, the J call TRDJ1; perhaps D is TRDD2 or TRDD3 (9 bases each). TCRdb leaves out the J gene; it was filled in here by matching the DNA to germline. V was shortened by 3 bases and J by 0 bases, with 38 bases between the two germline ends. The CDR3 consists of 24 residues. Per germline, CDR1 TSWWSYY and CDR2 QGS. The CDR3 spells CALGDRSLPTFLGDWRSYTDKLIF. CDR3 nucleotides: TGTGCTCTTGGGGACCGCAGCCTTCCTACTTTTCTGGGGGATTGGAGGTCCTACACCGATAAACTCATCTTT.

Notes on this clone: The protein that TCRdb holds for this DNA derives from a much larger clone and differs from the translated DNA at residue 15, which likely indicates a read error; the protein shown here is translated from the DNA. J is TRDJ1 and V is TRDV1, with D perhaps matching TRDD3 (5 bases). Assignment of the J gene here rests on matching the DNA to germline, because TCRdb gives none. The V gene's germline CDR1 is TSWWSYY and CDR2 QGS. The ends were cut back, 0 bases at V and 7 bases at J, with 27 bases in the middle. This CDR3 region has 19 residues. The CDR3 loop is CALGELPSLTRYWPIKLIF. CDR3 DNA: TGTGCTCTTGGGGAACTGCCCTCCCTAACCCGCTACTGGCCCATTAAACTCATCTTT.